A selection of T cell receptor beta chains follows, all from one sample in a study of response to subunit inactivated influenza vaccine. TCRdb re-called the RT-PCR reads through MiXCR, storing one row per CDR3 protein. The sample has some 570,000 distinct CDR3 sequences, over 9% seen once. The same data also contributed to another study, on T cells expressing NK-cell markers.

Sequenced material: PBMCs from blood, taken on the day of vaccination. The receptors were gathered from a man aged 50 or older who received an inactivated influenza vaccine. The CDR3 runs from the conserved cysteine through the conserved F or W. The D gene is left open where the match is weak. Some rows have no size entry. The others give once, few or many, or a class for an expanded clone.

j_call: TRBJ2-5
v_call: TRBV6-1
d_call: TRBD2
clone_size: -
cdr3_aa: CASSRQRGGLAQYF
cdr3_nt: TGTGCCAGCAGTCGCCAGCGGGGGGGCCTGGCCCAGTACTTC

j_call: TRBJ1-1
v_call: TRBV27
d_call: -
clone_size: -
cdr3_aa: CASSLSPAGRNTEAFF
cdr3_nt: TGTGCCAGCAGTCTTTCTCCCGCAGGGAGGAACACTGAAGCTTTCTTT

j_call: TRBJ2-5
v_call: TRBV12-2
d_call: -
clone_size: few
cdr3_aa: CASRLPLPWPRSQETQYF
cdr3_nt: TGTGCAAGTCGCTTACCACTCCCATGGCCTAGAAGTCAGGAGACCCAGTACTTC

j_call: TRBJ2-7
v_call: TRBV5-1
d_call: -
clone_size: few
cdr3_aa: CASSLQTGPPGEQYF
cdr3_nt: TGCGCCAGCAGCCTCCAAACTGGTCCACCCGGCGAGCAGTACTTC

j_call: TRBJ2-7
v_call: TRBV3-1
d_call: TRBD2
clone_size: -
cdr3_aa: CASSSAGAASYEQYF
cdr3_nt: TGTGCCAGCAGCTCAGCGGGAGCCGCCTCCTACGAGCAGTACTTC

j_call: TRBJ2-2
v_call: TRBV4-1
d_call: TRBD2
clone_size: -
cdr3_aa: CASSQDLWSGGAGELFF
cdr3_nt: TGCGCCAGCAGCCAAGATTTATGGAGCGGGGGGGCCGGGGAGCTGTTTTTT

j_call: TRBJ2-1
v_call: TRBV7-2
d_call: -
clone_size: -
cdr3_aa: CASSLNRANNEQFF
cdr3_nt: TGTGCCAGCAGCTTAAACAGGGCGAACAATGAGCAGTTCTTC

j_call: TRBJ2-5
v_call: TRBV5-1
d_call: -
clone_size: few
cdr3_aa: CASSSESFQETQYF
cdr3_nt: TGCGCCAGCAGCTCAGAATCCTTCCAAGAGACCCAGTACTTC

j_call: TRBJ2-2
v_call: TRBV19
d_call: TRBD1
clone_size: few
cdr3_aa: CASSNPGQRTGELFF
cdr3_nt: TGTGCCAGTAGTAATCCGGGACAGCGAACCGGGGAGCTGTTTTTT

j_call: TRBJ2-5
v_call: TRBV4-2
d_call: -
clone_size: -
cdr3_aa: CASSQEYNGETQYF
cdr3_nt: TGTGCCAGCAGCCAAGAGTATAATGGAGAGACCCAGTACTTC

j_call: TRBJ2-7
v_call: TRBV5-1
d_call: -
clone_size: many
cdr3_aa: CASSVGQGDEQYF
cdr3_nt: TGCGCCAGCAGCGTGGGACAAGGGGACGAGCAGTACTTC

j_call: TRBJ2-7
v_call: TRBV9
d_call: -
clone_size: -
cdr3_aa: CASSVEANYEQYF
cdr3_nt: TGTGCCAGCAGCGTAGAGGCAAACTACGAGCAGTACTTC

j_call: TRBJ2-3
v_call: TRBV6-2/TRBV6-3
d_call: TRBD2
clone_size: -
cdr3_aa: CASRRSGGYTDTQYF
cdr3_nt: TGTGCCAGCCGGCGGAGCGGGGGATACACAGATACGCAGTATTTT

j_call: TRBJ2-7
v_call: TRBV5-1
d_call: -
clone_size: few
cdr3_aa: CASSLGEVGGYEQYF
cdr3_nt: TGCGCCAGCAGCTTGGGAGAAGTTGGGGGCTACGAGCAGTACTTC

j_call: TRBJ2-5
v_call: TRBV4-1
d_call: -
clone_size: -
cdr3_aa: CASSQDFPETQYF
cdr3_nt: TGCGCCAGCAGCCAAGATTTTCCGGAGACCCAGTACTTC

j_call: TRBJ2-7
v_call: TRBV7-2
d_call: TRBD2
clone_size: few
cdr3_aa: CASSLARGSSYEQYF
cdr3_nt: TGTGCCAGCAGCTTAGCGCGCGGGAGCTCCTACGAGCAGTACTTC

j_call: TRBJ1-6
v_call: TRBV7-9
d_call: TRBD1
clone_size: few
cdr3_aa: CASSSRDRANSPLHF
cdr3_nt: TGTGCCAGCAGCTCCCGGGACAGGGCTAATTCACCCCTCCACTTT

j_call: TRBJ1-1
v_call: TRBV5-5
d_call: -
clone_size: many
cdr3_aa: CASSPRSTEAFF
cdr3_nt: TGTGCCAGCAGCCCGCGATCCACTGAAGCTTTCTTT

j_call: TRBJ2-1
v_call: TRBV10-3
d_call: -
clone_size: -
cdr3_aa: CAIRFGVSSYNEQFF
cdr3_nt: TGTGCCATCAGGTTCGGGGTGAGCTCCTACAATGAGCAGTTCTTC

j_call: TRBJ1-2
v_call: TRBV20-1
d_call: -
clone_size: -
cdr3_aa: CSARALAGDTYGYTF
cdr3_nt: TGCAGTGCTAGAGCACTGGCAGGGGATACCTATGGCTACACCTTC

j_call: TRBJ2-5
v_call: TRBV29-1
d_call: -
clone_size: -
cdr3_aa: CSVEGLAWGETQYF
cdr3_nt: TGCAGCGTTGAAGGGCTAGCATGGGGAGAGACCCAGTACTTC

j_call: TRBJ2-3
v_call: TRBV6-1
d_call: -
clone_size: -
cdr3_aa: CASSERGGAGPDTQYF
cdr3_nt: TGTGCCAGCAGTGAACGCGGGGGCGCGGGGCCAGATACGCAGTATTTT

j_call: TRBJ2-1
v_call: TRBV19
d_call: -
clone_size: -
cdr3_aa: CASSIGNLNEQFF
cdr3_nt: TGTGCCAGTAGTATCGGCAATTTGAATGAGCAGTTCTTC

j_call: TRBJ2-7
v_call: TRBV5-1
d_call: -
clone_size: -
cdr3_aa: CASSILTDAEGSYEQYF
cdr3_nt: TGCGCCAGCAGTATCCTTACTGACGCTGAGGGCTCCTACGAGCAGTACTTC

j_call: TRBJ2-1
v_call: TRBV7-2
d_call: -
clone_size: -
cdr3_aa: CASNEGLRYNEQFF
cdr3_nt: TGTGCCAGCAACGAGGGACTGCGATACAATGAGCAGTTCTTC

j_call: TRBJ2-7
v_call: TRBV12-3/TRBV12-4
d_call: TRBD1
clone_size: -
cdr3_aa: CASRGTGIGEQYF
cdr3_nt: TGTGCCAGCAGAGGGACAGGGATTGGCGAGCAGTACTTC